These T cell receptor beta chains were read from a single sample in a study of type 1 regulatory T cells. No cognate antigen is known for these TCRs. From the reads, TCRdb called clonotypes with MiXCR, one entry per CDR3 protein. The sample lists 55,000 to 65,000 distinct CDR3 sequences, 62% occurring once. The specimen was cultured non-Tr1 T cells, either the whole culture or a sorted T cell fraction (not recorded which). The receptors were gathered from a human donor in good health. The CDR3 runs from the conserved cysteine through the conserved F or W. D genes are given only for firm matches. Part of the rows lack a size; the others show once, few, many or a class for expanded clones.

>.|TRBV5-1|TRBJ2-4|.
TGCGCCAGCAGCTTGGGGGGACTGGAAAACATTCAGTACTTC
CASSLGGLENIQYF
>few|TRBV9|TRBJ2-1|TRBD2
TGTGCCAGCAGCGTAATAGCGGGAGTTGTGAATGAGCAGTTCTTC
CASSVIAGVVNEQFF
>.|TRBV6-1|TRBJ1-1|.
TGTGCCAGCAGTGAAATCGTGTTAGGGGACACTGAAGCTTTCTTT
CASSEIVLGDTEAFF
>.|TRBV7-8|TRBJ1-1|.
TGTGCCAGCAGCGCGCTAGCGGGAGGAAAGGGTGAAGCTTTCTTT
CASSALAGGKGEAFF
>few|TRBV7-9|TRBJ2-1|.
TGTGCCAGCAGAATAATCACAGGGTCCTACAATGAGCAGTTCTTC
CASRIITGSYNEQFF
>.|TRBV20-1|TRBJ1-6|.
TGCAGTGCTAGTTCACTCGGAGATCGAGGGGGATCACCCCTCCACTTT
CSASSLGDRGGSPLHF
>.|TRBV12-3/TRBV12-4|TRBJ1-2|.
TGTGCCAGCACTCAAGGGGGTGGCTACACCTTC
CASTQGGGYTF
>once|TRBV4-3|TRBJ2-7|TRBD2
TGCGCCAGCAGCCAAGGGTCGGGGTTTGGTAGCGGGATCTACGAGCAGTACTTC
CASSQGSGFGSGIYEQYF
>.|TRBV7-8|TRBJ2-7|TRBD2
TGTGCCAGCAGCTTAGCCTTATGGGGACTAGCGGGCTACGAGCAGTACTTC
CASSLALWGLAGYEQYF
>.|TRBV12-3/TRBV12-4|TRBJ1-2|TRBD1
TGTGCCAGCAGGGGGTATAGGGGGACAGCAAACGGCTACACCTTC
CASRGYRGTANGYTF
>medium-sized|TRBV20-1|TRBJ2-3|.
TGCAGTGCCCTCGCGGACCCCCGGCTGTATTTT
CSALADPRLYF
>.|TRBV9|TRBJ2-1|.
TGTGCCAGCAGCGCTCTTCATGAGCAGTTCTTC
CASSALHEQFF
>.|TRBV24-1|TRBJ2-1|.
TGTGCCACCAGTGATTTGCAGAGGCAGTTCTTC
CATSDLQRQFF
>.|TRBV4-1|TRBJ2-7|TRBD1
TGCGCCAGCAGCCAGTGGGGACAGGGACCTTACGAGCAGTACTTC
CASSQWGQGPYEQYF
>.|TRBV11-2|TRBJ2-3|.
TGTGCCAGCAGCTTAGTACAGACACTAAGAACCACAGATACGCAGTATTTT
CASSLVQTLRTTDTQYF
>once|TRBV20-1|TRBJ2-1|.
TGCAGTGCCTACCCGTGGGGGAGGAATGAGCAGTTCTTC
CSAYPWGRNEQFF
>once|TRBV5-1|TRBJ2-7|TRBD2
TGCGCCAGCAGCCCGATAGACAGCGGGGGCGAGCAGTACTTC
CASSPIDSGGEQYF
>once|TRBV10-3|TRBJ2-2|.
TGTGCCATCACCGGCACTCGCAGCACCGGGGAGCTGTTTTTT
CAITGTRSTGELFF
>.|TRBV6-4|TRBJ2-6|.
TGTGCCAGCAGTTTCGACAGCTCTGGGGCCAACGTCCTGACTTTC
CASSFDSSGANVLTF
>.|TRBV20-1|TRBJ1-1|.
TGCAGTGCTAGAGATTTGTATTGGGTAAACACTGAAGCTTTCTTT
CSARDLYWVNTEAFF
>.|TRBV2|TRBJ1-4|TRBD1
TGTGCCAGCAGGACAGGGGGCGGTGAAAAACTGTTTTTT
CASRTGGGEKLFF
>few|TRBV5-1|TRBJ2-5|.
TGCGCCAGCAGCTTGGGTCCGGGGGCCCAGGAGGTCCAGTACTTC
CASSLGPGAQEVQYF
>.|TRBV19|TRBJ2-1|.
TGTGCCAGTAGTCCCACGCGGGCTGTGGGTGAGCAGTTCTTC
CASSPTRAVGEQFF
>once|TRBV5-1|TRBJ2-5|.
TGCGCCAGCAGCTTGGTTGGCAGCCAAGAGACCCAGTACTTC
CASSLVGSQETQYF
>few|TRBV20-1|TRBJ2-5|.
TGCAGTGCTCAAAATATGGTGGGAGAGACCCAGTACTTC
CSAQNMVGETQYF
>few|TRBV7-2|TRBJ2-1|TRBD2
TGTGCCAGCAGCGCCTCTAGCGGGAGGGCCAATGAGCAGTTCTTC
CASSASSGRANEQFF
>.|TRBV7-2|TRBJ2-7|.
TGTGCCAGCAGCATTCAGGGTTACTCCTACGAGCAGTACTTC
CASSIQGYSYEQYF
>.|TRBV5-1|TRBJ2-4|.
TGCGCCAGCAGCCCGGACGTGGGACTTCAGTACTTC
CASSPDVGLQYF
>.|TRBV18|TRBJ1-1|.
TGTGCCAGCTCACCCCGCGGGGGTGACACTGAAGCTTTCTTT
CASSPRGGDTEAFF
>.|TRBV6-1|TRBJ2-1|TRBD2
TGTGCCAGCAGGGTTCAGAGCGGGAGTATGGATGAGCAGTTCTTC
CASRVQSGSMDEQFF
>.|TRBV20-1|TRBJ2-7|TRBD1
TGCAGTGCTAGAGATCAAGAGGACAGGGGGATCGGCGAGCAGTACTTC
CSARDQEDRGIGEQYF
>.|TRBV7-6|TRBJ2-5|TRBD1
TGTGCCAGCAGCCTTAACAGGGGTGGGGAGACCCAGTACTTC
CASSLNRGGETQYF
>once|TRBV18|TRBJ2-1|TRBD2
TGTGCCAGCTCACCACCGACTAGCGGGAGAGATGAGCAGTTCTTC
CASSPPTSGRDEQFF
>.|TRBV20-1|TRBJ2-1|.
TGCAGTGCCTTCCCCGCGGAAGCCTCCTACAATGAGCAGTTCTTC
CSAFPAEASYNEQFF
>.|TRBV6-4|TRBJ2-1|.
TGTGCCAGCAGTGTTGACTTCCCGAATGAGCAGTTCTTC
CASSVDFPNEQFF
>many|TRBV5-1|TRBJ2-3|TRBD2
TGCGCCAGCAGCTCCGGGACTAGTACAGATACGCAGTATTTT
CASSSGTSTDTQYF
>.|TRBV5-1|TRBJ2-7|TRBD2
TGCGCCAGCAGCAGCGGTGGGGCGGGAGGGCCCAACGAGCAGTACTTC
CASSSGGAGGPNEQYF
>.|TRBV28|TRBJ2-7|.
TGTGCCAGCGCTATAGGGGGGTACGAGCAGTACTTC
CASAIGGYEQYF
>.|TRBV19|TRBJ2-7|TRBD2
TGTGTCAGTAGCAAATCCTCTGAGGCTAGCGGGATATACGAGCAGTACTTC
CVSSKSSEASGIYEQYF
>.|TRBV19|TRBJ2-2|.
TGTGCCAGTAGTAGAGGCAGGGGCGACACCGGGGAGCTGTTTTTT
CASSRGRGDTGELFF
>few|TRBV23-1|TRBJ2-5|.
TGCGCCAGCAGTCCTCCGGGACATCGGACCCAGTACTTC
CASSPPGHRTQYF
>.|TRBV5-1|TRBJ2-2|.
TGCGCCAGCACCCGGGAACCGAACACCGGGGAGCTGTTTTTT
CASTREPNTGELFF
>.|TRBV5-1|TRBJ1-2|TRBD1
TGCGCCAGCAGCTTGGACATGACAGGGGGCGCCGAGGGCTACACCTTC
CASSLDMTGGAEGYTF
>.|TRBV7-2|TRBJ2-7|TRBD2
TGTGCCAGCAGCTTTCTGGCGGGAGGGCCGTACGAGCAGTACTTC
CASSFLAGGPYEQYF
>.|TRBV3-1|TRBJ2-7|.
TGTGCCAGCAGCCTCCTGCGACAGCGCCAGGAGCAGTACTTC
CASSLLRQRQEQYF
>.|TRBV12-3/TRBV12-4|TRBJ2-3|.
TGTGCCAGCAGTTTACGGCAGGGGATGAGAGATACGCAGTATTTT
CASSLRQGMRDTQYF
>.|TRBV6-5|TRBJ2-5|.
TGTGCCAGCAGTCCCCCCATGGACGTAAAAGAGACCCAGTACTTC
CASSPPMDVKETQYF
>.|TRBV13|TRBJ1-1|.
TGTGCCAGCAGCTCCAGGCCGGGGCACACTGAAGCTTTCTTT
CASSSRPGHTEAFF
>few|TRBV5-1|TRBJ1-2|.
TGCGCCAGCAGCTTGAAGGGAGAGGGGAAGGGCTACACCTTC
CASSLKGEGKGYTF
>.|TRBV7-6|TRBJ1-2|TRBD1
TGTGCCAGCAGCCCCCATATTGGACAGGGCGGGATCTATGGCTACACCTTC
CASSPHIGQGGIYGYTF
>.|TRBV7-2|TRBJ2-3|.
TGTGCCAGCAGCTTGTCGGGGGCTCGCTCAGATACGCAGTATTTT
CASSLSGARSDTQYF
>.|TRBV27|TRBJ1-2|.
TGTGCCAGCAGTTTATTACCATCCGGACCGAAATTGGGGTCTGGCTACACCTTC
CASSLLPSGPKLGSGYTF
>.|TRBV6-1|TRBJ1-1|TRBD1
TGTGCCAGCAGTTTATGGGGTCGGGACAGGGGAAAACGGGGCACTGAAGCTTTCTTT
CASSLWGRDRGKRGTEAFF
>.|TRBV27|TRBJ2-1|.
TGTGCCAGCAGTACCGGCTCAAAATCCCACAATGAGCAGTTCTTC
CASSTGSKSHNEQFF